Below are 20 T cell receptor beta chains sequenced from a single sample in a study of blood T cells in healthy people across ages. Together with a sample-barcoded 5' primer, a J-beta primer mix was included in a second PCR lasting about 6 to 11 cycles. TCRdb re-called the 5' RACE reads through MiXCR, storing one row per CDR3 protein. The sample has 950,000 to 1,200,000 distinct CDR3 sequences, about two fifths seen once. Specimen: blood. The receptor set was obtained from a man aged 18 to 35 in good health.

The chain combines TRBV6-6 with TRBJ1-4, with 7 bases that match TRBD1. From germline, CDR1 is MNHNY and CDR2 SVGAGI (reference sequence). Trimming at V came to 7 bases and at J to 6 bases, leaving 11 bases not matched to a gene. This CDR3 contains 15 residues. The CDR3 loop is CASTKKGDRDEKLFF. CDR3 sequence (DNA): TGTGCCAGCACCAAGAAGGGGGACAGAGATGAAAAACTGTTTTTT.

The chain recombines TRBV7-9 with TRBJ2-1; 7 bases line up with TRBD2. Trimming removed 4 bases from V and 3 bases from J; junction bases left unmatched: 9. CDR3 length: 16 residues. CDR1 and CDR2 (germline): SEHNR, FQNEAQ (reference sequence). The CDR3 here is CASSSRGLEDYNEQFF. The CDR3 bases are TGTGCCAGCAGCTCAAGAGGACTAGAAGACTACAATGAGCAGTTCTTC.

The CDR3 DNA follows: TGCAGTGCCGGGGGCCAAGGGAGGAATTCACCCCTCCACTTT. The encoded protein is CSAGGQGRNSPLHF. The chain is built from TRBV20-1 and TRBJ1-6; maybe TRBD1 (6 bases). The germline V gene has CDR1 DFQATT and CDR2 SNEGSKA (reference sequence). Trimming left V 6 bases short and J 7 bases short, with 16 bases between. The CDR3 covers 14 residues.

As concerns this clonotype: At one of its ends the junction is not consistent with the germline gene, which may arise from a read error. The chain combines TRBV5-1 with TRBJ1-1, with D perhaps TRBD1 (6 bases). The CDR3 sequence is 15 residues long. CDR1 is SGHRS and CDR2 is YFSETQ in the germline V gene. The CDR3 region has the DNA TGCGCCAGCAGCTCGTCTCGGGGGCCGAACACTGAAGCTTCCTTT. This gives the protein CASSSSRGPNTEASF.

This clonotype was observed a handful of times. CDR3 sequence reads: CASSRQGRQPQHF. CDR3 bases: TGTGCCAGCAGTAGACAGGGCCGTCAGCCCCAGCATTTT. The chain combines TRBV27 with TRBJ1-5; 7 bases align to TRBD1. The V and J ends lost 5 bases and 6 bases, in that order; junction bases with no gene match: 4. Germline V lookup: CDR1 MNHEY, CDR2 SMNVEV (reference sequence). The CDR3 totals 13 residues.

This clonotype turned up a few times. The V and J genes are TRBV4-2 and TRBJ1-2; D is ambiguous. Germline CDR1 and CDR2: LGHNA and YNFKEQ. The CDR3 is 15 amino acids. V lost 0 bases and J lost 0, with 8 bases in between. The CDR3 protein is CASSQDSRANYGYTF. The CDR3 DNA is TGTGCCAGCAGCCAAGATTCCCGAGCTAACTATGGCTACACCTTC.

The chain uses TRBV6-5 and TRBJ1-1; 7 bases are shared with TRBD1. The CDR3 spans 14 residues. J lost 4 bases, V lost 4 bases, and 6 bases had no gene match. Germline CDR1 reads MNHEY; CDR2 reads SVGAGI. For the CDR3, the DNA is TGTGCCAGCAGTTCGACAGGGAGTGTCACTGAAGCTTTCTTT. Protein: CASSSTGSVTEAFF.

In this sample, this clonotype turned up a few times. The rearrangement joins TRBV6-4 to TRBJ2-3; perhaps D is TRBD1 or TRBD2 (5 bases each). Between the trimmed V and J ends, which lost 3 bases and 4 bases, there was a span of 8 bases. The CDR3 is made up of 13 amino acids. CDR1 and CDR2 from the germline V gene are MRHNA and SNTAGT. The CDR3 sequence: CASSEGEADTQYF. In DNA, the CDR3 is TGTGCCAGCAGTGAGGGGGAAGCAGATACGCAGTATTTT.

The chain is built from TRBV20-1 and TRBJ1-2, with a tentative D call TRBD1 (5 bases). This CDR3 comprises 14 residues. Trimming removed 2 bases from V and 3 bases from J, with 13 bases in between. Germline CDR1 and CDR2: DFQATT and SNEGSKA (reference sequence). DNA for the CDR3: TGCAGTGCTAGAAAACAGGAATCCGACTATGGCTACACCTTC. Encoded protein: CSARKQESDYGYTF.

V usage is TRBV13 and J usage is TRBJ1-2, with D possibly matching TRBD1 (5 bases). This CDR3 region has 14 residues. Germline V lookup: CDR1 PRHDT, CDR2 FYEKMQ (reference sequence). The germline V and J ends were trimmed by 4 bases and 6 bases, with 15 bases remaining between them. The CDR3 spells CASSYPQRGNGYTF. The CDR3 DNA reads TGTGCCAGCAGCTACCCCCAAAGGGGAAATGGCTACACCTTC.

The chain carries TRBV28 and TRBJ1-5; a weak D match, TRBD1 (6 bases). CDR3 length equals 15 residues. V was cut by 7 bases and J by 5 bases, with 18 bases left in between. Germline lookup yields CDR1 MDHEN and CDR2 SYDVKM. The CDR3 here is CASNRRGYFDQPQHF. In DNA form, the CDR3 reads TGTGCCAGCAACCGAAGGGGGTATTTCGATCAGCCCCAGCATTTT.

This clonotype was detected a few times. The chain carries TRBV19 and TRBJ1-1; D not resolved. This CDR3 is built from 13 residues. Trimming took off 4 bases at V and 2 bases at J, with 8 bases between the two ends. The germline V gene encodes CDR1 LNHDA and CDR2 SQIVND (reference sequence). The DNA for the CDR3 is TGTGCCAGTAGTAAAGGAGTAAACACTGAAGCTTTCTTT. Translated: CASSKGVNTEAFF.

The chain is built from TRBV4-3 and TRBJ2-1; D possibly corresponds to TRBD2 (6 bases). Germline lookup yields CDR1 LGHNA and CDR2 YSLEER. The V and J ends lost 5 bases and 5 bases respectively, with 22 bases between them. The CDR3 sequence is 17 residues long. The DNA for the CDR3 is TGCGCCAGCAGCGGATCCGCTACCGGGACTTTCGACAATGAGCAGTTCTTC. Translating gives CASSGSATGTFDNEQFF.

The rearrangement uses TRBV7-9 and TRBJ2-1; TRBD2 is a possible D gene (6 bases). This CDR3 is built from 14 residues. Trimming removed 5 bases at V and 9 bases at J, with 17 bases between. Germline V lookup: CDR1 SEHNR, CDR2 FQNEAQ (reference sequence). CDR3 DNA sequence: TGTGCCAGCAGCGTAGGAGGGTTGGGGAGTGAGCAGTTCTTC. Protein product: CASSVGGLGSEQFF.

The CDR3 loop is CASSQDYGNEQFF. CDR3 bases: TGCGCCAGCAGCCAAGATTATGGCAATGAGCAGTTCTTC. The rearrangement joins TRBV4-3 to TRBJ2-1; the D is unclear. CDR3 length: 13 amino acids. The germline CDR1 and CDR2 sequences are LGHNA and YSLEER. Trimming took off 0 bases at V and 6 bases at J, with 6 bases between the two ends.

The chain uses TRBV25-1 and TRBJ2-3; D possibly corresponds to TRBD2 (6 bases). The V end was cut by 8 bases, the J end by 8 bases, with 11 bases between. Germline V gene data show CDR1 as MGHDK and CDR2 as SYGVNS. The CDR3 is 11 residues long. The CDR3 DNA is TGTGCCAGCCTAGCGTTTGGTACGCAGTATTTT. Translated: CASLAFGTQYF. Full variable domain (rest looked up from reference TRBV25-1 and TRBJ2-3): EADIYQTPRYLVIGTGKKITLECSQTMGHDKMYWYQQDPGMELHLIHYSYGVNSTEKGDLSSESTVSRIRTEHFPLTLESARPSHTSQYLCASLAFGTQYFGPGTRLTVL.

V and J are TRBV6-2 or TRBV6-3 and TRBJ1-2; 7 positions agree with TRBD1. The CDR3 runs to 14 residues. Per the germline V gene, CDR1 is MNHEY and CDR2 is SVGEGT. After removal of 7 bases from V and 5 bases from J, the junction contained 10 bases not matched to a gene. This chain's CDR3 is CASTHRDRYYGYTF. Written as DNA, the CDR3 is TGTGCCAGCACCCATCGGGACAGATATTATGGCTACACCTTC.

J is TRBJ1-5 and V is TRBV6-2 or TRBV6-3; 8 nucleotides match TRBD1. Germline V CDR1 and CDR2: MNHEY, SVGEGT. V shed 0 bases and J 7 bases; nucleotides not matched to a gene: 8. The CDR3 contains 16 residues. The CDR3 loop reads CASSYSSRGRDQPQHF. In DNA, the CDR3 is TGTGCCAGCAGTTACTCGAGCAGGGGGCGGGACCAGCCCCAGCATTTT.

This clonotype was observed once. J is TRBJ1-6 and V is TRBV20-1; TRBD1 is a possible D gene (6 bases). This CDR3 contains 18 residues. V was pared by 0 bases and J by 4 bases, with 19 bases between. Per the germline V gene, CDR1 is DFQATT and CDR2 is SNEGSKA (reference sequence). The CDR3: CSARDNWQGSVYNSPLHF. Here the CDR3 DNA reads TGCAGTGCTAGAGATAATTGGCAGGGGAGTGTATATAATTCACCCCTCCACTTT.

This clonotype was found once. The junction does not match germline at one end; this may be a read error. The rearrangement links TRBV3-1 to TRBJ1-2; D not certain. Germline V lookup: CDR1 LGHDT, CDR2 YNNKEL (reference sequence). The CDR3 contains 14 residues. CDR3 sequence (DNA): TGTGCCAGCAGCCCCGGATCAGCGAACTATGACTACACCTTC. The encoded protein is CASSPGSANYDYTF.